Listed below are T cell receptor beta chains from one sample, sequenced in a study of CD8 T cells in ankylosing spondylitis. TCRdb ran MiXCR on the 5' RACE reads and lists one entry per CDR3 protein. Of more than 150,000 distinct CDR3 sequences listed, 10% to 15% are singletons. The sequenced material came from blood, either unsorted or a sorted T cell fraction (not recorded which). Receptors were obtained from a female donor with ankylosing spondylitis or in good health (not recorded which). The conserved cysteine and the conserved F or W are not part of the CDR3 here. Each record gives: V gene, J gene, CDR3 protein.

TRBV3-1,TRBJ2-3,ASSQRSGGSTDTQY
TRBV4-3,TRBJ1-5,ASSQDWGFGGQPQH
TRBV7-2,TRBJ2-5,ASSLNRGETQY
TRBV3-1,TRBJ2-6,ASSLGANVLT
TRBV7-2,TRBJ2-3,ASSLDSGRSDTQY
TRBV6-2/TRBV6-3,TRBJ1-1,ASSYSGGIMNTEAF
TRBV5-1,TRBJ1-3,ASSLAGGREGNTIY
TRBV15,TRBJ2-1,ATSSLFRDYEQF
TRBV10-3,TRBJ1-3,AIRVTGTDSWGNTIY
TRBV7-2,TRBJ2-1,ASGGLAVYNEQF
TRBV24-1,TRBJ2-7,ATSDPGTGGYEQY
TRBV10-3,TRBJ2-7,AISPSSYEQY
TRBV6-2/TRBV6-3,TRBJ2-5,ASRLRHHQETQY
TRBV29-1,TRBJ2-5,SVEPGPGETQY
TRBV10-2,TRBJ2-3,ASSGGAGVVTDTQY
TRBV5-4,TRBJ1-2,ASSPTGGIGYGYT
TRBV20-1,TRBJ2-3,SARVPGPQVDTQY
TRBV7-9,TRBJ1-2,ASRSQGYGYT
TRBV2,TRBJ2-3,ASSVPGTSGSVTPTDTQY
TRBV7-2,TRBJ2-5,ASSYGTEETQY
TRBV7-2,TRBJ1-5,ASSSLGSNQPQH
TRBV6-5,TRBJ1-2,ASSYSRGLFGYT
TRBV20-1,TRBJ1-4,SAPQGWDEKLF
TRBV12-3/TRBV12-4,TRBJ2-2,ASKIQGSGELF
TRBV7-9,TRBJ2-7,ASSRAGSSYEQY
TRBV6-5,TRBJ1-3,ASSYLTGASSGNTIY
TRBV7-2,TRBJ1-6,ASSIARVRDSPLH
TRBV10-3,TRBJ2-2,AVRLEIIAGTGELV
TRBV29-1,TRBJ1-2,SVLIQGSFGGYT
TRBV7-9,TRBJ1-6,ASSPASGQGHNSPLH
TRBV5-1,TRBJ2-1,ASSLGLRQISYNEQF
TRBV3-1,TRBJ2-1,ASSANINWEQF
TRBV7-9,TRBJ2-1,ASSPGTSGNDNEQF
TRBV7-2,TRBJ1-6,ASSLTPDQGNSPLH
TRBV7-9,TRBJ2-2,ASSPKRERTGELF
TRBV20-1,TRBJ2-7,SAKTGTGNSYEQY
TRBV4-3,TRBJ2-1,ASSWHTSNEQF